This T cell receptor (beta chain) was retrieved from a study of blood T cell repertoires in COVID-19. Each participant's cohort was designated according to participant-reported clinical history. Here immunoSEQ multiplex PCR was the method, and the copy in TCRdb shows in-frame clones only, minus some. The sample has 350,000 to 500,000 clones, around nine tenths seen once. CDR3 size: 19 residues. CDR1 and CDR2 from the germline V gene are LNHNV and YYDKDF (reference sequence). V was cut by 1 base and J by 2 bases, with 21 bases left in between. The rearrangement uses TRBV15 and TRBJ1-5, with a tentative D call TRBD1 (6 bases). The sequence was collected from a woman under 30 who had been exposed to COVID-19. The sample consisted of PBMCs or T cells enriched from blood (not recorded which). The CDR3 region has the DNA TGTGCCACCAGCAGAGGTCGGGACATTGAGAGGTTGGGCAATCAGCCCCAGCATTTT. Amino acid sequence: CATSRGRDIERLGNQPQHF.